This T cell receptor beta chain was profiled in a study of cytomegalovirus exposure and HLA in healthy donors. Study summary: Among about 200 million T cells, an earlier analysis found around 100 million unique TCR beta sequences. Findings and limits, study-wide: In vitro checks showed that a few CMV-associated chains really do target CMV antigens. The likely origin of a cluster of highly shared sequence variants was a sequencing artifact.

A remark on this clone: Its antigen is unknown.

The primer mix had 60 Vbeta and 13 Jbeta primers. Authors' analysis steps: Among the unique TCR beta chains that a later analysis counted, about 81 million in all, 9.5 million to 11 million were shared. Measured with immunoSEQ multiplex PCR; TCRdb has only the in-frame clones, and not every one. The V and J calls and the clone size are those of that table, but D and trimming were determined from the DNA. Here the sample spans approximately 120,000 clones, 73% being singletons. The specimen was PBMCs. The receptor's source is a man in his forties in good health and CMV-seronegative.

CDR3 protein: CASSQEIGQINDEQYF. For the CDR3, the DNA is TGTGCCAGCAGCCAAGAGATCGGACAGATAAATGACGAGCAGTACTTC. The chain has TRBV14 and TRBJ2-7; weak D call: TRBD1 (6 bases). The V end lost 0 bases, the J end lost 5 bases, and 17 bases lay between the germline ends. Germline V CDR1 and CDR2: SGHDN, FVKESK. This CDR3 is 16 amino acids long.